These T cell receptor beta chains were read from a single sample in a study of T cell repertoires in cytomegalovirus infection. The antigens of these receptors remain unknown. TCRdb re-analysed the reads in MiXCR, keeping a single row per CDR3 protein. Of hundreds of thousands of distinct CDR3 sequences in the sample, about 30% are singletons; the top ten hold roughly 20%. Sequencing was performed on cultured PBMCs, taken from culture after CMV antigen stimulation. These receptors were collected from a human donor in good health (CMV status not recorded). Some clones in this sample may be carry-over from other donors' samples. Each CDR3 is given with its conserved first and last residue. Each record gives: CDR3 protein, CDR3 DNA, J gene, D gene, clone size, V gene. D genes are given only for firm matches. Size is stated for part of the rows, as once, few or many counts, or as a class when the clone is expanded.

CDR3: CASSQGAFLPTDTQYF
DNA: TGTGCCAGCAGCCAAGGGGCCTTCTTGCCCACAGATACGCAGTATTTT
J: TRBJ2-3
D: .
size: .
V: TRBV14

CDR3: CASSYSTGAHTEAFF
DNA: TGTGCCAGCAGTTACTCTACAGGGGCACACACTGAAGCTTTCTTT
J: TRBJ1-1
D: TRBD1
size: .
V: TRBV6-5

CDR3: CATSARTGNTGELFF
DNA: TGTGCCACCAGTGCCCGGACAGGGAACACCGGGGAGCTGTTTTTT
J: TRBJ2-2
D: TRBD1
size: .
V: TRBV24-1

CDR3: CASSQVGYEQFF
DNA: TGTGCCAGCAGCCAAGTTGGCTATGAGCAGTTCTTC
J: TRBJ2-1
D: .
size: few
V: TRBV3-1

CDR3: CASSLETGREAFF
DNA: TGTGCCAGCAGCTTGGAGACAGGGCGGGAGGCTTTCTTT
J: TRBJ1-1
D: TRBD1
size: once
V: TRBV5-4

CDR3: CASSLVLAGYRPSTDTQYF
DNA: TGTGCCAGCAGCTTGGTACTAGCGGGATATAGACCCTCCACAGATACGCAGTATTTT
J: TRBJ2-3
D: TRBD2
size: few
V: TRBV5-4

CDR3: CASSSRTSNQPQHF
DNA: TGTGCCAGCAGTTCCCGGACGAGCAATCAGCCCCAGCATTTT
J: TRBJ1-5
D: .
size: .
V: TRBV27

CDR3: CASSLVGQEAYEQYF
DNA: TGCGCCAGCAGCTTGGTTGGGCAGGAAGCCTACGAGCAGTACTTC
J: TRBJ2-7
D: .
size: .
V: TRBV5-1

CDR3: CASRGSGMVGNTIYF
DNA: TGCGCCAGCAGGGGATCCGGAATGGTTGGAAACACCATATATTTT
J: TRBJ1-3
D: .
size: .
V: TRBV5-1

CDR3: CASSEISTWSVSSYNEQFF
DNA: TGTGCCAGCAGTGAAATTTCGACGTGGTCCGTTAGCTCCTACAATGAGCAGTTCTTC
J: TRBJ2-1
D: .
size: few
V: TRBV2

CDR3: CASSAWDRGREQYF
DNA: TGTGCCAGCAGCGCCTGGGACAGGGGGAGGGAGCAGTACTTC
J: TRBJ2-7
D: TRBD1
size: many
V: TRBV7-6

CDR3: CASKGDAATYEQYF
DNA: TGTGCCAGCAAAGGGGACGCCGCCACCTACGAGCAGTACTTC
J: TRBJ2-7
D: .
size: .
V: TRBV12-3/TRBV12-4

CDR3: CASRREGLGAEAFF
DNA: TGTGCCAGCAGGAGGGAGGGCCTGGGGGCTGAAGCTTTCTTT
J: TRBJ1-1
D: .
size: few
V: TRBV6-1

CDR3: CASSLGLGFGELFF
DNA: TGTGCCAGCAGCTTAGGCCTTGGCTTCGGGGAGCTGTTTTTT
J: TRBJ2-2
D: .
size: few
V: TRBV7-6

CDR3: CASSIGPGPNTEAFF
DNA: TGTGCCAGTAGTATAGGGCCGGGGCCTAACACTGAAGCTTTCTTT
J: TRBJ1-1
D: .
size: few
V: TRBV19

CDR3: CASSLGLGPLETQYF
DNA: TGTGCCAGCAGCTTAGGTTTGGGACCCCTGGAGACCCAGTACTTC
J: TRBJ2-5
D: .
size: .
V: TRBV7-2

CDR3: CASSHVLVRLNNEQFF
DNA: TGTGCCAGCAGTCATGTACTGGTTCGGCTGAACAATGAGCAGTTCTTC
J: TRBJ2-1
D: .
size: .
V: TRBV11-2

CDR3: CASSPSGTGDQPQHF
DNA: TGTGCCAGCAGTCCAAGTGGGACAGGGGATCAGCCCCAGCATTTT
J: TRBJ1-5
D: TRBD1
size: few
V: TRBV27

CDR3: CSGVQGPNTEAFF
DNA: TGCAGTGGGGTCCAGGGTCCTAACACTGAAGCTTTCTTT
J: TRBJ1-1
D: .
size: .
V: TRBV20-1

CDR3: CASSYMGGAGNSNQPQHF
DNA: TGTGCCAGCAGTTATATGGGGGGGGCTGGAAATAGCAATCAGCCCCAGCATTTT
J: TRBJ1-5
D: .
size: few
V: TRBV12-3/TRBV12-4

CDR3: CASNRGQPWGNEQFF
DNA: TGTGCCAGCAACAGAGGACAGCCGTGGGGCAATGAGCAGTTCTTC
J: TRBJ2-1
D: .
size: few
V: TRBV6-1

CDR3: CASSLAQDTEAFF
DNA: TGTGCCAGCAGCTTAGCGCAGGACACTGAAGCTTTCTTT
J: TRBJ1-1
D: .
size: many
V: TRBV7-8

CDR3: CASSSSGTVSYEQYF
DNA: TGTGCCAGCAGCTCCTCCGGGACAGTATCCTACGAGCAGTACTTC
J: TRBJ2-7
D: TRBD1
size: few
V: TRBV7-6

CDR3: CAISESFESRGYTF
DNA: TGTGCCATCAGTGAGTCGTTTGAAAGTCGTGGCTACACCTTC
J: TRBJ1-2
D: .
size: .
V: TRBV10-3

CDR3: CASSLDSRTDTQYF
DNA: TGTGCCAGCAGCTTGGACTCTCGTACAGATACGCAGTATTTT
J: TRBJ2-3
D: .
size: many
V: TRBV7-8

CDR3: CSARDSRTGTNYGYTF
DNA: TGCAGTGCTAGAGATTCAAGGACAGGCACTAACTATGGCTACACCTTC
J: TRBJ1-2
D: TRBD1
size: .
V: TRBV20-1

CDR3: CATADPDRQFTDTQYF
DNA: TGTGCCACTGCCGACCCGGACAGACAATTCACAGATACGCAGTATTTT
J: TRBJ2-3
D: .
size: .
V: TRBV2

CDR3: CASSSPPGMRTEAFF
DNA: TGTGCCAGCAGTTCGCCCCCGGGTATGAGAACTGAAGCTTTCTTT
J: TRBJ1-1
D: .
size: few
V: TRBV27

CDR3: CSVTTISQETQYF
DNA: TGCAGCGTCACGACCATCAGCCAAGAGACCCAGTACTTC
J: TRBJ2-5
D: .
size: .
V: TRBV29-1

CDR3: CASRSYSSPGYNEQFF
DNA: TGTGCCAGCAGGTCTTATAGCTCCCCAGGCTACAATGAGCAGTTCTTC
J: TRBJ2-1
D: .
size: few
V: TRBV28

CDR3: CASSLATGLSGNTIYF
DNA: TGTGCCAGCAGCTTAGCGACAGGGCTCTCTGGAAACACCATATATTTT
J: TRBJ1-3
D: TRBD1
size: .
V: TRBV11-2

CDR3: CSFGRFNQPQHF
DNA: TGCAGTTTCGGTCGGTTCAATCAGCCCCAGCATTTT
J: TRBJ1-5
D: .
size: .
V: TRBV20-1

CDR3: CASSRAGLRGDTQYF
DNA: TGTGCCAGCAGCCGAGCGGGACTACGGGGAGATACGCAGTATTTT
J: TRBJ2-3
D: TRBD2
size: .
V: TRBV14